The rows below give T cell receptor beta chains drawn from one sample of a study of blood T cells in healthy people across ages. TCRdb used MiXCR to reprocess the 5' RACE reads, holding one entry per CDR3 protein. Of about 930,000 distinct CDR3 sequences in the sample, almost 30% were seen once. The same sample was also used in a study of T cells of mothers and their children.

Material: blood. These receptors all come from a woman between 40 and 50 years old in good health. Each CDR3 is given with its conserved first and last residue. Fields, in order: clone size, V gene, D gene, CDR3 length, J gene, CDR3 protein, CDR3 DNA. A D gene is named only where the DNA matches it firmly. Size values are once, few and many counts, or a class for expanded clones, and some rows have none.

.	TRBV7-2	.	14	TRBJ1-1	CASSFFQGKTEAFF	TGTGCCAGCAGCTTCTTCCAGGGGAAAACTGAAGCTTTCTTT
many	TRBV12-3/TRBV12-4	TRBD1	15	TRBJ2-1	CASSSGTDTYNEQFF	TGTGCCAGCAGTTCCGGGACAGATACCTACAATGAGCAGTTCTTC
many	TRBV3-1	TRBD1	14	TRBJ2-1	CASSQGQIYNEQFF	TGTGCCAGCAGCCAGGGACAGATCTACAATGAGCAGTTCTTC
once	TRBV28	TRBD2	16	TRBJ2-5	CASSLSTSGATHTQYF	TGTGCCAGCAGTTTAAGCACTAGCGGGGCCACCCATACGCAGTACTTC
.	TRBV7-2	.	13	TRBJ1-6	CASSLDQGSPLHF	TGTGCCAGCAGCTTAGATCAGGGTTCACCCCTCCACTTT
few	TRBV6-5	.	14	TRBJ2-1	CAGSYADTYNEQFF	TGTGCCGGCAGTTACGCCGACACTTACAATGAGCAGTTCTTC
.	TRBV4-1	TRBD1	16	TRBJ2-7	CASSQAPQGASCEQYF	TGCGCCAGCAGCCAAGCCCCCCAGGGGGCCTCCTGCGAGCAGTACTTC
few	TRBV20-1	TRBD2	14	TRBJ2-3	CSAELRGGTDTQYF	TGCAGTGCTGAACTGCGGGGGGGCACAGATACGCAGTATTTT
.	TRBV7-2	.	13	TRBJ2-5	CASSVNKGGTQYF	TGTGCCAGCAGCGTAAATAAGGGCGGGACCCAGTACTTC
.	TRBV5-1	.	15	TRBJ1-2	CASSWAPGGDYGYTF	TGCGCCAGCAGCTGGGCCCCGGGGGGCGACTATGGCTACACCTTC
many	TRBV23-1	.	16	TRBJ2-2	CASSQFWQGNTGELFF	TGCGCCAGCAGTCAATTCTGGCAGGGGAACACCGGGGAGCTGTTTTTT
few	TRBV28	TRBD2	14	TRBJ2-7	CASRGGGARNEQYF	TGTGCCAGCAGGGGCGGGGGGGCGAGGAACGAGCAGTACTTC
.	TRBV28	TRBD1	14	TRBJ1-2	CASSSRPGGDGYTF	TGTGCCAGCAGTTCACGCCCAGGGGGCGATGGCTACACCTTC
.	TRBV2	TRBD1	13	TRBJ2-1	CASSLDRVGEQFF	TGTGCCAGCAGTCTCGACAGGGTTGGTGAGCAGTTCTTC
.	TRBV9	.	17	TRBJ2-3	CASSPSSRAVGADTQYF	TGTGCCAGCAGCCCAAGTAGCAGGGCGGTGGGGGCAGATACGCAGTATTTT
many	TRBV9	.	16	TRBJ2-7	CASSVGLLDSKYEQYF	TGTGCCAGCAGCGTAGGGTTATTAGACAGCAAGTACGAGCAGTACTTC
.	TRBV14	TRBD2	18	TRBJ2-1	CASSQDPWRGGIYNEQFF	TGTGCCAGCAGCCAAGATCCTTGGCGGGGGGGAATCTACAATGAGCAGTTCTTC
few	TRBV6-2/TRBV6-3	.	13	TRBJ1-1	CASSFWDSAEAFF	TGTGCCAGCAGTTTCTGGGACTCAGCTGAAGCTTTCTTT
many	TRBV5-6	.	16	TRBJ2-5	CASSLGAGTVQETQYF	TGTGCCAGCAGCTTGGGGGCCGGGACGGTCCAAGAGACCCAGTACTTC
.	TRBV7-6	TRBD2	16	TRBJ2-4	CASSLVASGGKNIQYF	TGTGCCAGCAGCTTAGTGGCTAGCGGGGGGAAAAACATTCAGTACTTC
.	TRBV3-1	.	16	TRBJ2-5	CASSQRSEGISETQYF	TGTGCCAGCAGCCAAAGATCTGAGGGGATTTCAGAGACCCAGTACTTC
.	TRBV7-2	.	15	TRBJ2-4	CASRPDRGNKNIQYF	TGTGCCAGCAGACCCGACCGGGGAAACAAAAACATTCAGTACTTC
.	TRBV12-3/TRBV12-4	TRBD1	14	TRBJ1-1	CASSFTGEGTEAFF	TGTGCCAGCAGTTTTACAGGGGAGGGCACTGAAGCTTTCTTT
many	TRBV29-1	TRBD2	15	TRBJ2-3	CSVPGTSYGTDTQYF	TGCAGCGTACCCGGGACTAGCTACGGCACAGATACGCAGTATTTT
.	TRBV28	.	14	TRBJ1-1	CASSSGVVSTEAFF	TGTGCCAGCAGTTCGGGGGTGGTTTCCACTGAAGCTTTCTTT
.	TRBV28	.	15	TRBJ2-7	CASSGEDTLSYEQYF	TGTGCCAGCAGTGGGGAGGACACCCTCTCCTACGAGCAGTACTTC
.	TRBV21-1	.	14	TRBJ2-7	CASSKDRDSHEQYF	TGTGCCAGCAGCAAAGATCGAGACAGCCACGAGCAGTACTTC